This paragraph reports one T cell receptor (beta chain). Antigen: not known. This entry is derived from a study of cytomegalovirus exposure and HLA in healthy donors. A multiplex PCR was run with 60 Vbeta primers and 13 Jbeta primers. Measured with immunoSEQ multiplex PCR; TCRdb has only the in-frame clones, and not every one. The repertoire holds about 94,000 clones, with more than 75% as singletons. General study results and limits: Most of the TCR beta V segments (in an earlier analysis) were productive either about 87% or about 30% of the time. When analyzed later, a missense DCLRE1C variant was found to be linked to TCR beta V- and J-gene trimming. Rare TCR sequences dominated, though some public TCRs recurred in many donors.

V was cut by 2 bases and J by 3 bases, with 13 bases left in between. Germline CDR1 reads MGHRA; CDR2 reads YSYEKL. The CDR3 has 16 residues. The V call is TRBV4-1, the J call TRBJ2-2, with D perhaps matching TRBD2 (7 bases). The TCR originated in a human donor in good health. Sequenced input: PBMCs. The CDR3 protein is CASSQWGGYYTGELFF. The DNA for the CDR3 is TGCGCCAGCAGCCAATGGGGGGGCTATTACACCGGGGAGCTGTTTTTT.